This T cell receptor (beta chain) was captured in a study of blood T cell repertoires in COVID-19. Whole-study context: PBMCs, B-cell-depleted T cells, or T cells provided the cDNA or gDNA that made up the material.

Generated by immunoSEQ multiplex PCR, the TCRdb table keeps only in-frame clones and is missing some. Here the sample spans 150,000 to 200,000 clones, roughly 84% being singletons. Germline V gene data show CDR1 as SGHTS and CDR2 as YDEGEE. The V gene end was trimmed by 3 bases and the J gene end by 4 bases; junction bases not matched to a gene: 10. The CDR3 has 17 residues. This clonotype was obtained from a woman aged 70-85 years with COVID-19, enrolled during active disease. The sequenced sample was peripheral blood. This chain uses TRBV5-8 with TRBJ2-2, with 9 positions matching TRBD1. The CDR3 region is CASSSYTGGEGTGELFF. The CDR3 nucleotides read TGTGCCAGCAGCTCTTATACAGGGGGCGAAGGCACCGGGGAGCTGTTTTTT.